This TCR beta chain was recovered during a study of identifying expanded T cells in peripheral blood. Measured with immunoSEQ multiplex PCR; TCRdb has only the in-frame clones, and not every one. The sample lists some 100,000 clones; roughly 90% were seen once. On this clone itself: The antigen remains unidentified.

Regarding the study as a whole: Differentially abundant clones: roughly 1.2 between replicates, 16.4 at approximately 14 days, less than 25 at four. Variance in clone template counts between two-week samples significantly increased with total template count across all healthy donors.

This CDR3 is built from 13 residues. Trimming removed 4 bases at V and 7 bases at J, with 11 bases between. Per the germline V gene, CDR1 is MGHRA and CDR2 is YSYEKL. The sequenced sample consisted of blood. The gene calls are TRBV4-1 and TRBJ1-5; D call uncertain. This clonotype was sampled from a person aged 18 to 75 in good health. The CDR3 protein is CASSPTEVQPQHF. The DNA for the CDR3 is TGCGCCAGCAGCCCAACAGAGGTCCAGCCCCAGCATTTT.